This T cell receptor (beta chain) was recovered during a study of cytomegalovirus exposure and HLA in healthy donors. Study-level results: Researchers left out some V segments, among them TRBV6-2 and TRBV6-3, as indistinguishable. HLA allele associations emerged for fewer than 20,000 TCR beta sequences in a later analysis, at 0.05 false discovery rate.

Notes on this clone: The antigen is not known.

There are 15 residues in the CDR3. V was clipped by 7 bases and J by 2 bases, with 15 bases between them. The germline V gene encodes CDR1 SEHNR and CDR2 FQNEAQ (reference sequence). PCR primers comprised 60 Vbeta and 13 Jbeta primers. Method: immunoSEQ multiplex PCR; TCRdb's copy keeps in-frame clones and lacks some. The record lists about 160,000 clones, of which the ten most abundant hold 1.3%. Sequenced sample: PBMCs. The receptor's source is a woman aged 55 to 70 in good health and CMV-seronegative. V and J are TRBV7-9 and TRBJ2-1, with D tentatively TRBD2 (6 bases). CDR3 sequence (DNA): TGTGCCAGCAAAGGAGTGACTAGAACCTACAATGAGCAGTTCTTC. This encodes CASKGVTRTYNEQFF.